Each of the 2 T cell receptor beta chains below was sequenced from the same sample in a study of blood T cells in healthy people across ages. A second PCR, run for roughly 7 to 11 cycles, used a sample-barcoded 5' primer plus a J-beta primer mix. TCRdb processed the 5' RACE reads anew with MiXCR; each CDR3 protein has one entry. The sample yields about 640,000 distinct CDR3 sequences, about 30% seen once. The specimen was blood. The source of these receptors is a woman older than 75 in good health.

The rearrangement links TRBV28 to TRBJ1-5; D gene uncertain. CDR1 MDHEN and CDR2 SYDVKM come from the germline V gene. V gave up 5 bases and J gave up 2 bases, with 16 bases separating them. The CDR3 is 16 amino acids. The CDR3 nucleotides read TGTGCCAGCAGTCCCCGCCTCCTAGGAGGCAATCAGCCCCAGCATTTT. This codes for CASSPRLLGGNQPQHF.

This rearrangement joins TRBV19 to TRBJ1-2; 9 bases align to TRBD1. Germline V gene lookup returns CDR1 LNHDA and CDR2 SQIVND (reference sequence). The ends lost 6 bases at V and 6 bases at J; junction bases unmatched: 8. CDR3 size: 14 residues. CDR3 DNA: TGTGCCAGTAGGTCTCCGGGACAGGGTGATGGCTACACCTTC. It translates to CASRSPGQGDGYTF.